This TCR beta chain is drawn from a study of T cell repertoires in cytomegalovirus infection. TCRdb called the reads again in MiXCR, with one record for every CDR3 protein. This table holds around 530,000 distinct CDR3 sequences, about 25% found once. The ends lost 5 bases at V and 3 bases at J; junction bases unmatched: 9. This CDR3 is built from 15 residues. Germline V CDR1 and CDR2: SGHTS, YDEGEE. As to this clonotype: Its target is not known.

The study's findings and limits: Carriers of CMV and the relevant HLA type were discriminated by public TCR beta frequency.

The source is a human donor in good health (CMV status not recorded). Some clones in this sample may be carry-over from other donors' samples. The chain uses TRBV5-8 and TRBJ2-5, with 8 bases lining up with TRBD1. Sequencing was done on a sample of PBMCs. The CDR3 loop is CASSRGQGSEETQYF. The CDR3, as DNA: TGTGCCAGCAGTCGTGGACAGGGATCTGAAGAGACCCAGTACTTC.